This T cell receptor beta chain emerged from a study of blood T cell repertoires in COVID-19 (dated by TCRdb to the early 2020s). Concerning the study at large: Samples covering the acute and convalescent phases of COVID-19 were provided by collaborators in the United States, Italy and Spain. The prospective study material was composed of cDNA or gDNA derived from T cells, B-cell-depleted T cells, or PBMCs. Deeply sampled blood TCRbeta repertoires from subjects exposed to, actively infected with, or recovered from COVID-19 were included in the dataset. The repertoires were released in a freely available public database meant as a resource for research on the immune response to SARS-CoV-2. Samples came from the ongoing ImmuneRACE study (first 160 participants) plus 1,254 subjects from 6 global collaborators. A de-identified subject ID, COVID-19 status, age in years and sex were almost always included in the sample metadata. Where HLA class I and class II types were available, the types were taken from metadata supplied by the sample provider, not from assay-based typing. Overall study outcomes, separate from this receptor: Clinical and demographic metadata were provided uncurated, with the amount varying by source and participant.

The immunoSEQ Assay, a bias-controlled multiplex PCR, was used to amplify TCRbeta CDR3 regions from genomic DNA. From the authors' description of their analysis: The number of nucleated cells in each sample was estimated by amplification of reference gene primers within the assay. To quantify the absolute abundance of each unique TCRbeta CDR3 rearrangement, sequence reads were collapsed and filtered. For each sample, productive Simpson clonality was calculated as the square root of Simpson's diversity index over productive rearrangements. The table comes from immuneACCESS by way of TCRdb, which keeps in-frame sequences with V and J called. Part of the clones is missing from these tables; in studies checked, under half for an unresolved V gene and the rest for unknown reasons. Clone size and V and J calls were adopted from that table, with D and trimming inferred from the DNA. In all, the sample holds approximately 350,000 clones, and under 95% of those were seen once. The ten top clones hold 2.5% to 4% of the sample.

A second Seattle source provided samples from volunteer blood donors who had recovered from COVID-19. The collaborating institutions used their own protocols to collect whole blood in K2EDTA tubes. For TCRbeta analysis, collaborator samples were shipped as frozen whole blood, as isolated PBMCs, or as DNA extracted from either sample type. In regard to this clone: The specificity of this receptor is unknown. Nothing much larger sits one base from this clone, and base qualities are not available.

The TCR was taken from a young woman who had recovered from COVID-19. The sample taken for sequencing was peripheral blood.

The nucleotide sequence reads TGTGCCAGCAGGGTAATACAGGGGAAAATAGGAAACACCATATATTTT. Protein translation: CASRVIQGKIGNTIYF. This chain is built from TRBV6-6 and TRBJ1-3; a stretch of 7 junction bases matches TRBD1. The junction shows trimming of 6 bases on V and 4 bases on J, and the gene matches do not reach 12 bases of it. The germline V gene (reference sequence) gives CDR1 as MNHNY and CDR2 as SVGAGI. The cysteine opens and the phenylalanine closes a CDR3 of 16 amino acids. The read is trimmed to its CDR3 DNA, 48 bases read in frame from base 1.